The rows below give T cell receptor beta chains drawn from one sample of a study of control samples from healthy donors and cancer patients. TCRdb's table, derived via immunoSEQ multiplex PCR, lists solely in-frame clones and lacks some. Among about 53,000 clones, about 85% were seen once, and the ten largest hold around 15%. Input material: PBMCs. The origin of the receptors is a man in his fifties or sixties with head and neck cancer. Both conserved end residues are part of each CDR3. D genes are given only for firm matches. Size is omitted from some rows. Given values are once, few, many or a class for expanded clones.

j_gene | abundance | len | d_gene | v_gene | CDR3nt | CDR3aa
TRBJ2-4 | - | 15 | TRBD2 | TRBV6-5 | TGTGCCAGCAGTCAGGGACTAGCGGGAGGGGACATTCAGTACTTC | CASSQGLAGGDIQYF
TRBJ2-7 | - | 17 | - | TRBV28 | TGTGCCAGCAGTTTATGGGATCCCGAGAGAAGCTCCTACGAGCAGTACTTC | CASSLWDPERSSYEQYF
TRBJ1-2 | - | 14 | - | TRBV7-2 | TGTGCCAGCAGCTTAGCGGGTTCCCGTAGAAGCTACACCTTC | CASSLAGSRRSYTF
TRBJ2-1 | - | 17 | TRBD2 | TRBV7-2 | TGTGCCAGCAGCTATAGCGGGAGCGGCGGGGTCTACAATGAGCAGTTCTTC | CASSYSGSGGVYNEQFF
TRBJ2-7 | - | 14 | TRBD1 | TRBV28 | TGTGCCAGCAGTCTCGGACAGGGAGCCCACGAGCAGTACTTC | CASSLGQGAHEQYF
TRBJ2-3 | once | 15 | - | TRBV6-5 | TGTGCCAGCAGCGACCCAAGGGACGGCACAGATACGCAGTATTTT | CASSDPRDGTDTQYF
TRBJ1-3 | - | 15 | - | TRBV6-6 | TGTGCCAGCAGTCCTGGCCCCACAGGGGGAAACACCATATATTTT | CASSPGPTGGNTIYF
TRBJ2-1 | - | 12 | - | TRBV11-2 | TGTGCCAGCAGAGGGGCGGGGCGGGAGCAGTTCTTC | CASRGAGREQFF
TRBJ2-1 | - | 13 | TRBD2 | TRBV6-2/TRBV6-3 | TGTGCCAGCAGTCCCGGGACTAGCATTGAGCAGTTCTTC | CASSPGTSIEQFF
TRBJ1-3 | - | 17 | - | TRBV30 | TGTGCCTGGAGTAACCTCCGGGATTACCTCTCTGGAAACACCATATATTTT | CAWSNLRDYLSGNTIYF
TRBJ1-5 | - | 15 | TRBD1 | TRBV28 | TGTGCCAGCAGCCGATATCAAGGGGGCTATCAGCCCCAGCATTTT | CASSRYQGGYQPQHF
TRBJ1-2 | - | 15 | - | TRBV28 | TGTGCCAGCAGTTCCCCTTGGGCGAATAACTATGGCTACACCTTC | CASSSPWANNYGYTF
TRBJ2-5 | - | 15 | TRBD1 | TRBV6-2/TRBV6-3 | TGTGCCAGCAGTCAACCGACAGGGTTCCAAGAGACCCAGTACTTC | CASSQPTGFQETQYF
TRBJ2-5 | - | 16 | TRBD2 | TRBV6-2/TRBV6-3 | TGTGCCAGCAGTCCCCTTAGGACTAGCGAACAAGAGACCCAGTACTTC | CASSPLRTSEQETQYF
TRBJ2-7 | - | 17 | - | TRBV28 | TGTGCCAGCAGTTTGTCGGTAGGCGGTCGAGGGACCTACGAGCAGTACTTC | CASSLSVGGRGTYEQYF
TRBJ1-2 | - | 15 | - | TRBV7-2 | TGTGCCAGCAGCTTACGACCGACCCATAACTATGGCTACACCTTC | CASSLRPTHNYGYTF
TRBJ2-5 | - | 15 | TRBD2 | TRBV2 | TGTGCCAGCAGGGGGGGCGGGGGGGCCGTTACGGCCCAGTACTTC | CASRGGGGAVTAQYF
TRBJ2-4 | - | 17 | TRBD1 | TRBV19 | TGTGCCAGTAGTAGGGATCTCCCGGGACAGGGGACAAACATTCAGTACTTC | CASSRDLPGQGTNIQYF
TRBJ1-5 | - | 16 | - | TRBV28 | TGTGCCAGCAGTTTACACGGGACGGCGCGCGGTCAGCCCCAGCATTTT | CASSLHGTARGQPQHF
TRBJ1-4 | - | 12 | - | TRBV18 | TGTGCCAGCTCACGGGATGAAGAAAAACTGTTTTTT | CASSRDEEKLFF
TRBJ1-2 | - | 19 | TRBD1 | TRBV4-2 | TGTGCCAGCAGCCAAGTGGAGCCGGCCTGGGGACAGGGAAACTATGGCTACACCTTC | CASSQVEPAWGQGNYGYTF
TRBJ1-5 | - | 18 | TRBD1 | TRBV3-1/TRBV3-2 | TGTGCCAGCATCTCGAGTGGGCGACAGGGGGATAGCAATCAGCCCCAGCATTTT | CASISSGRQGDSNQPQHF
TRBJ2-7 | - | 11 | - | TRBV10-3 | TGTGCCATCGGATTGGGTTACGAGCAGTACTTC | CAIGLGYEQYF
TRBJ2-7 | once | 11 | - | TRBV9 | TGTGCCAGCGGGGACGACTACGAGCAGTACTTC | CASGDDYEQYF
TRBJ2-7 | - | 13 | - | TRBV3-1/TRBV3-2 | TGTGCCAGCAGCCAAGAGAGAGGAACCGGGCAGTACTTC | CASSQERGTGQYF
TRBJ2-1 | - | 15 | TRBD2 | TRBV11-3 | TGTGCCAGCAGCTTAGACGCCGGGACTAGCGGGATCCAGTTCTTC | CASSLDAGTSGIQFF
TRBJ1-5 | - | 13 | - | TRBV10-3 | TGTGCCATCAGGCAGGATCTAAATCAGCCCCAGCATTTT | CAIRQDLNQPQHF
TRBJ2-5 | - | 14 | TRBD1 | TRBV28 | TGTGCCAGCAGACCAGGGACAGTGAGCGAGACCCAGTACTTC | CASRPGTVSETQYF
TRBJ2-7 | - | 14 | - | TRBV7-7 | TGTGCTAGCAGCCCAGAGGTCGGTTCCTACGAGCAGTACTTC | CASSPEVGSYEQYF
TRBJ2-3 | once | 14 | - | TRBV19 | TGTGCCACCAAGGTCGGGGCTAGCACAGATACGCAGTATTTT | CATKVGASTDTQYF
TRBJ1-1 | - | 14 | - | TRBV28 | TGTGCCAGCTCGTCTCTGAGGGTTAACACTGAAGCTTTCTTT | CASSSLRVNTEAFF
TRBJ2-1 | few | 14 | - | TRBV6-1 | TGTGCCAGCAGTGAAGTGGCAGGATACAATGAGCAGTTCTTC | CASSEVAGYNEQFF
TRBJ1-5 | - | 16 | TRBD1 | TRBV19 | TGTGCCAGTAGTTTTGGCAGGGGGCTGGCGGGTCAGCCCCAGCATTTT | CASSFGRGLAGQPQHF
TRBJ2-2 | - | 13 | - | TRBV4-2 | TGTGCCAGCAGCCAAGAGATCACCGGGGAGCTGTTTTTT | CASSQEITGELFF
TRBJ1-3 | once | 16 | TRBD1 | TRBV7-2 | TGTGCCAGCAGCTTGATTACAGGGGGCTTTGGAAACACCATATATTTT | CASSLITGGFGNTIYF
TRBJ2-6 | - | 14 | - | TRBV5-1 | TGCGCCAGCAGCTTGGATCCCGGGGCCAACGTCCTGACTTTC | CASSLDPGANVLTF
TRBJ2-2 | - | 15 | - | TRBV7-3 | TGTGCCAGCAGCTTAAGTCTCGGGGGATCCGGGGAGCTGTTTTTT | CASSLSLGGSGELFF
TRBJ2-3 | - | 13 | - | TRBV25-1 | TGTGCCAGCAGTGACAGGGTCATGGATACGCAGTATTTT | CASSDRVMDTQYF
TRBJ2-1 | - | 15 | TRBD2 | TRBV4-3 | TGCGCCAGCAGCCCCGGGACTAGCGGATACAATGAGCAGTTCTTC | CASSPGTSGYNEQFF
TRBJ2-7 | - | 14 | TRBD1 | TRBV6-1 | TGTGCCAGCAGTGAACCGGGACAGGGCTACGAGCAGTACTTC | CASSEPGQGYEQYF
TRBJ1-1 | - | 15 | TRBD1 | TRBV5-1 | TGCGCCAGCAGCCTCGCCGGGACAGCTAACACTGAAGCTTTCTTT | CASSLAGTANTEAFF
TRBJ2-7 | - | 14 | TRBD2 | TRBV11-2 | TGTGCCAGCAGATCGTCGGGGGGCTCCTACGAGCAGTACTTC | CASRSSGGSYEQYF
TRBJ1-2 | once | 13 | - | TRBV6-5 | TGTGCCAGCAGTTACTCATCCCCGGTCAGCTACACCTTC | CASSYSSPVSYTF
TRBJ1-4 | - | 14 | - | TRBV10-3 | TGTGCCATAGGGCCTAACCAACAATTTGAAAAACTGTTTTTT | CAIGPNQQFEKLFF
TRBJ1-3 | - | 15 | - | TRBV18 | TGTGCCAGCTCACTCCCGGGACGTGCTGGAAACACCATATATTTT | CASSLPGRAGNTIYF
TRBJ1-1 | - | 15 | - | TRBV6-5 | TGTGCCAGCAGTTACGGGGGAAGTATGAACACTGAAGCTTTCTTT | CASSYGGSMNTEAFF
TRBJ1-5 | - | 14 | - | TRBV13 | TGTGCCAGCAGCTTAGGGAAGAACAATCAGCCCCAGCATTTT | CASSLGKNNQPQHF
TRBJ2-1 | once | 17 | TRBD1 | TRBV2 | TGTGCCAGCAGGCCCGCAAATCACAGGGGGGTCTACAATGAGCAGTTCTTC | CASRPANHRGVYNEQFF
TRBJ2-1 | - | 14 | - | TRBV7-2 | TGTGCCAGCAGCGGCGTACGCTCCTACAATGAGCAGTTCTTC | CASSGVRSYNEQFF
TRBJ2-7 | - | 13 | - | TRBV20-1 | TGCAGTGCTAGTCGAAAGGTGGGGTACGAGCAGTACTTC | CSASRKVGYEQYF
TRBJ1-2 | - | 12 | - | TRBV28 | TGTGCCAGCAATAACCCTAACTATGGCTACACCTTC | CASNNPNYGYTF
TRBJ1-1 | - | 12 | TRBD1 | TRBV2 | TGTGCCAGCTGGGACAGGTTCTCTGAAGCTTTCTTT | CASWDRFSEAFF
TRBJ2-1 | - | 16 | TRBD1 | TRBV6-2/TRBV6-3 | TGTGCCAGCAGTCGACCACGGGACAGGGGGCCCGATGAGCAGTTCTTC | CASSRPRDRGPDEQFF
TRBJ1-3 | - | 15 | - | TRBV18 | TGTGCCAGCTCACCACCATCACAGCCCGGGGGCACCATATATTTT | CASSPPSQPGGTIYF